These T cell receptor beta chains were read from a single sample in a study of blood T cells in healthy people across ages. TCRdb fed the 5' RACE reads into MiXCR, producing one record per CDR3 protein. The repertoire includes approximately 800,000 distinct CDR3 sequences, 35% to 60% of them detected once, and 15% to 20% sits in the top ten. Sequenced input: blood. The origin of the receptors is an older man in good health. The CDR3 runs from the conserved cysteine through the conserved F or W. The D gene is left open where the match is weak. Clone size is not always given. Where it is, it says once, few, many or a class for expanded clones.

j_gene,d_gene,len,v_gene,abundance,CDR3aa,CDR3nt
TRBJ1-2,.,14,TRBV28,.,CASSSGQSTYGYTF,TGTGCCAGCAGCTCAGGACAGAGCACGTATGGCTACACCTTC
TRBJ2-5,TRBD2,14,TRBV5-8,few,CASSLLGGRASQYF,TGTGCCAGCAGCTTGCTGGGCGGGAGGGCCTCCCAGTACTTC
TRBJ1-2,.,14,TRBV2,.,CASSEDLGTKGYTF,TGTGCCAGCAGTGAAGACCTCGGGACAAAAGGCTACACCTTC
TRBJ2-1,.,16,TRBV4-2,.,CASSHPAARSYNEQFF,TGTGCCAGCAGCCACCCCGCAGCGAGAAGCTACAATGAGCAGTTCTTC
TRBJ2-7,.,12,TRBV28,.,CACRRLAYEQYF,TGTGCCTGCAGACGACTAGCCTACGAGCAGTACTTC
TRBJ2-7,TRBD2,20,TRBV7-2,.,CASSLKGTPLMGGGPHEQYF,TGTGCCAGCAGCTTAAAGGGAACACCACTTATGGGGGGAGGGCCTCACGAGCAGTACTTC
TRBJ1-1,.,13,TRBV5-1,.,CASTLELGTEAFF,TGCGCCAGCACCTTAGAATTGGGCACTGAAGCTTTCTTT
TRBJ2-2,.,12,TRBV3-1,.,CASSQGQRELFF,TGTGCCAGCAGCCAAGGCCAGCGGGAGCTGTTTTTT
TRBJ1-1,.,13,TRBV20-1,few,CSARVPGGTEAFF,TGCAGTGCTAGAGTGCCCGGAGGAACTGAAGCTTTCTTT
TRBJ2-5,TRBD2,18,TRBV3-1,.,CASSQGTSGRLTGAEQYF,TGTGCCAGCAGCCAAGGAACGAGCGGGAGGCTGACGGGTGCTGAGCAGTACTTC
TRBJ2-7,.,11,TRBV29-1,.,CGVIVAYEQYF,TGCGGCGTTATAGTGGCCTACGAGCAGTACTTC
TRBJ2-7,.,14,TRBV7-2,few,CASSPGGRIYEQYF,TGTGCCAGCAGCCCAGGTGGGAGGATCTACGAGCAGTACTTC
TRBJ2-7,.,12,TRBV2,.,CGGTREAGEQYF,TGTGGGGGGACACGGGAGGCCGGCGAGCAGTACTTC
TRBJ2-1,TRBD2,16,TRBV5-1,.,CASSFLTSGGGNEQFF,TGCGCCAGCAGCTTCCTGACTAGCGGGGGCGGGAATGAGCAGTTCTTC
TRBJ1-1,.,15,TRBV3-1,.,CASSQGGRGFTEAFF,TGTGCCAGCAGCCAAGGTGGTAGAGGGTTCACTGAAGCTTTCTTT
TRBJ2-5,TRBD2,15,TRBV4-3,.,CASSQDLSGRKTQYF,TGCGCCAGCAGCCAAGATCTCAGCGGGAGAAAGACCCAGTACTTC
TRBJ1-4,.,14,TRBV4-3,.,CASIQEWGSEKLFF,TGCGCCAGCATCCAAGAGTGGGGGAGTGAAAAACTGTTTTTT
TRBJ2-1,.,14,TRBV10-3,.,CAVTADRRYNEQFF,TGTGCCGTCACGGCGGACCGACGATACAATGAGCAGTTCTTC
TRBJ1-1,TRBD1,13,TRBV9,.,CASSIRQGTEAFF,TGTGCCAGCAGCATAAGACAGGGGACTGAAGCTTTCTTT
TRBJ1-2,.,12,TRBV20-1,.,CSASSGLYGYTF,TGCAGTGCTAGTTCGGGCCTCTATGGCTACACCTTC
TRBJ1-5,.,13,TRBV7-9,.,CASSSTSDQPQHF,TGTGCCAGCAGCTCTACCTCAGATCAGCCCCAGCATTTT
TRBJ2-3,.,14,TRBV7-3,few,CASSPYRWGDTQYF,TGTGCCAGCAGCCCCTACCGGTGGGGAGATACGCAGTATTTT
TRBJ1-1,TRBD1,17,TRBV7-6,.,CASSLVLDRGLNTEAFF,TGTGCCAGCAGCTTAGTCCTGGACAGGGGTCTCAACACTGAAGCTTTCTTT
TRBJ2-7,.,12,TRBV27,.,CASSSTVTEQYF,TGTGCCAGCAGTTCGACAGTTACCGAGCAGTACTTC
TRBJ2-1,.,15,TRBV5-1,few,CASSLAGAPYNEQFF,TGCGCCAGCAGCTTGGCGGGGGCTCCCTACAATGAGCAGTTCTTC
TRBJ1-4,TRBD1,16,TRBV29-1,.,CSGSGAVGDRNEKLFF,TGCAGCGGTTCCGGGGCAGTAGGGGACAGGAATGAAAAACTGTTTTTT
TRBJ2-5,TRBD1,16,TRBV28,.,CANSLQQQGAEETQYF,TGTGCCAACAGTTTGCAACAACAGGGGGCCGAAGAGACCCAGTACTTC
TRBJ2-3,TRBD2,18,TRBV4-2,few,CASSRGTSGDSSTDTQYF,TGTGCCAGCAGCCGAGGGACTAGCGGGGATTCTAGCACAGATACGCAGTATTTT
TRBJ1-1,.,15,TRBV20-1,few,CSARGLLTPNTEAFF,TGCAGTGCAAGGGGCCTTCTAACACCGAACACTGAAGCTTTCTTT
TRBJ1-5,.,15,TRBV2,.,CASSESRQGNQPQHF,TGTGCCAGCAGTGAATCTCGGCAGGGCAATCAGCCCCAGCATTTT
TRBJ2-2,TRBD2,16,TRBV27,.,CASSPGSGSYTGELFF,TGTGCCAGCAGTCCCGGGAGCGGGAGTTACACCGGGGAGCTGTTTTTT